This TCR beta chain was sequenced during a study of T cells in Graves' hyperthyroidism and ophthalmopathy. This clonotype was seen at least ten times. Antigen unknown. CDR3 length: 14 residues. V trimming: 6 bases; J trimming: 4 bases; junction bases outside the gene matches: 8. General study findings and limits: Blood also carried most thyroid clonotypes expanded above 0.001.

Amplification targeted TCR beta CDR3 regions from RNA transcripts. TCR CDR3 regions were first amplified by RT-PCR with HTBI primers. TCRdb recomputed calls from the multiplex PCR reads with MiXCR, one row per CDR3 protein. The sample has 250,000 to 300,000 distinct CDR3 sequences; around 13% are singletons. The authors deemed Graves' hyperthyroidism stable absent ophthalmopathy progression within 18 months. Reasons for excluding patients were uncontrolled infection, other autoimmune disease, pregnancy or lactation. Each diagnosis drew on symptoms, thyroxine, TRAb, thyroid ultrasound and orbital computed tomography findings.

The TCR originated in a woman aged 40 to 50 with Graves' hyperthyroidism. What was sequenced was blood. V is TRBV12-3 or TRBV12-4 and J is TRBJ1-1; the match to TRBD1 covers 7 bases. CDR3 in amino acids: CASSRQGGTTEAFF. DNA of the CDR3: TGTGCCAGCAGCCGACAGGGAGGGACCACTGAAGCTTTCTTT.